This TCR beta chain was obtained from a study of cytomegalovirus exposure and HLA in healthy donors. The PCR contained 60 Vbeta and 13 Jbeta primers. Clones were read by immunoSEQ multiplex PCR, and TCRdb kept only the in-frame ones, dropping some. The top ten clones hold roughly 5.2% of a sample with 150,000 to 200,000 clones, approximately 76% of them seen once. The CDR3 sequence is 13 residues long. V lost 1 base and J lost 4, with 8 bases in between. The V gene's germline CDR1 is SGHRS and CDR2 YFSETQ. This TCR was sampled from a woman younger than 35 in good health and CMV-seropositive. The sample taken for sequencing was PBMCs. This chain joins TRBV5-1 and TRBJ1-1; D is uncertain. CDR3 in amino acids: CASSLIGVTEAFF. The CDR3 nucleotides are TGCGCCAGCAGCTTGATAGGAGTCACTGAAGCTTTCTTT.